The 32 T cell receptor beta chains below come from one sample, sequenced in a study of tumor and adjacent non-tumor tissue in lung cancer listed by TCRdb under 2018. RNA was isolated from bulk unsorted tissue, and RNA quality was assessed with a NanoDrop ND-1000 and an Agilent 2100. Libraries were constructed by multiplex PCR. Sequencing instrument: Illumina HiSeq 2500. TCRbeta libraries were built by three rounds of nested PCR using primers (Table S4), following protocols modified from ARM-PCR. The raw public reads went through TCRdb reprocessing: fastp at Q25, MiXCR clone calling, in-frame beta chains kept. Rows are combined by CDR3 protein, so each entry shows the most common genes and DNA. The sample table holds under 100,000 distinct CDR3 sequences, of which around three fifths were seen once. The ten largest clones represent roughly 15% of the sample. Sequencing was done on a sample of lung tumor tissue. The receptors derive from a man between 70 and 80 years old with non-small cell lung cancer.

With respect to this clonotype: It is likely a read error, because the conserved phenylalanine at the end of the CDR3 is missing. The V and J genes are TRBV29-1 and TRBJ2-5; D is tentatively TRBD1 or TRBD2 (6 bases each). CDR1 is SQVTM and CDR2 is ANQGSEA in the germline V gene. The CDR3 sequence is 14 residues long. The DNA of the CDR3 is TGCAGTGCCCCTCTACGAACAGGGAGGCAGACCCAGTACCTC. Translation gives CSAPLRTGRQTQYL.

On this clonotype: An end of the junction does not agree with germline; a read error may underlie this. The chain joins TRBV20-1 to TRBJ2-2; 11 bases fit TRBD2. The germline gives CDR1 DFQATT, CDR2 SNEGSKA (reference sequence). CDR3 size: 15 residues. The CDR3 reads CSARRSGGGTGELLF. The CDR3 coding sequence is TGCAGTGCTAGACGTAGCGGGGGGGGTACCGGGGAGCTGTTGTTT.

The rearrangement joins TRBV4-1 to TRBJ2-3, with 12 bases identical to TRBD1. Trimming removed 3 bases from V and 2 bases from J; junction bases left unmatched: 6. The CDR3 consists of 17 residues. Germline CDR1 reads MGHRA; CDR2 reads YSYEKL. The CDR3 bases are TGCGCCAGCAGCCATGCCGGGACAGGGGGCAACACAGATACGCAGTATTTT. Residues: CASSHAGTGGNTDTQYF.

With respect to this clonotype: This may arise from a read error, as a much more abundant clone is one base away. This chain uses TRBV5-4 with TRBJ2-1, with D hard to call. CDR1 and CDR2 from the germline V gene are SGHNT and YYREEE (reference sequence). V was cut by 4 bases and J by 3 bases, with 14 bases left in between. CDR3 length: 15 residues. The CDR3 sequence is CASSIGDAVYNEQFF. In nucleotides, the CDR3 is TGTGCCAGCAGCATCGGTGACGCGGTCTACAATGAGCAGTTCTTC.

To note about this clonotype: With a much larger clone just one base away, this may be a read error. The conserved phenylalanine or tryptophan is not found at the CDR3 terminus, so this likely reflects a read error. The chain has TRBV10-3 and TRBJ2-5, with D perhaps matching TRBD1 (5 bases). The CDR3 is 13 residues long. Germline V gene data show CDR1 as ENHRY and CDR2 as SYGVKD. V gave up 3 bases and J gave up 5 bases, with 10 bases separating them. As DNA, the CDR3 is TGTGCCATCAGTGAAAGTCAGGGCGAGACCCAGTACCTC. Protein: CAISESQGETQYL.

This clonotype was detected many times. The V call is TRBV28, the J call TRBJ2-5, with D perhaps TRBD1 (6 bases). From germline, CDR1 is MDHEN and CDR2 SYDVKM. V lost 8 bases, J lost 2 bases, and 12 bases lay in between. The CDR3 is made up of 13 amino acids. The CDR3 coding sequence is TGTGCCAGCGACCGAGGGACACAAGAGACCCAGTACTTC. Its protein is CASDRGTQETQYF.

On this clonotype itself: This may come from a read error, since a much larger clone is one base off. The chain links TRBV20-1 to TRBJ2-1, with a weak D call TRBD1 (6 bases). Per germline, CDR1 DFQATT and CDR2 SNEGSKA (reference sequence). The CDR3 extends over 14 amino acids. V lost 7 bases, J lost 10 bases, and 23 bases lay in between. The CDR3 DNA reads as TGCAGTGTTCCGGGGAGAAGGGGGTCGGGCGAGCAGTTCTTC. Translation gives CSVPGRRGSGEQFF.

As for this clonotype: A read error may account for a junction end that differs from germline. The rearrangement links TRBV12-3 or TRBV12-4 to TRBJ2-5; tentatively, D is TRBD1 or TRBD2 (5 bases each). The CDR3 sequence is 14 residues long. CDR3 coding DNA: TGTGTCAGCACACCTCATGGGGGACGAGAGACCCAGTACTTC. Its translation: CVSTPHGGRETQYF.

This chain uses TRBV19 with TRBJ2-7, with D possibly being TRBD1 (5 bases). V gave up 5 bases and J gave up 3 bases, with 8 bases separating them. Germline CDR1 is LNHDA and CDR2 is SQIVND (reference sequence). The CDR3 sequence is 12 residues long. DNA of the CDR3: TGTGCCAGTAGTGCAGGGATCTACGAGCAGTACTTC. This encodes CASSAGIYEQYF.

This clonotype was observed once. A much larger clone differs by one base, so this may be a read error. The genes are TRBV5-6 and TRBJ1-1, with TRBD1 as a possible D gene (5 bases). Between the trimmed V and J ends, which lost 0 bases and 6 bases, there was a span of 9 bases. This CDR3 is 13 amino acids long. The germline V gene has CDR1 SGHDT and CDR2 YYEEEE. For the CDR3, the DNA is TGTGCCAGCAGCTTGGTAGGGGCGTCTGAAGCTTTCTTT. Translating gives CASSLVGASEAFF.

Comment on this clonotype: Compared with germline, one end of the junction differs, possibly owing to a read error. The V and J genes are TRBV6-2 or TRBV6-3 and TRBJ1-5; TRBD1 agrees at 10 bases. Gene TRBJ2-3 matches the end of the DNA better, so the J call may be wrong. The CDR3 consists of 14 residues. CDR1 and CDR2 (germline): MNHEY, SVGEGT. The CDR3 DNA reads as TGTGTCAGCAGCTTGACAGGGGGCAATCAGCCCCAGTATTTT. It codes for CVSSLTGGNQPQYF.

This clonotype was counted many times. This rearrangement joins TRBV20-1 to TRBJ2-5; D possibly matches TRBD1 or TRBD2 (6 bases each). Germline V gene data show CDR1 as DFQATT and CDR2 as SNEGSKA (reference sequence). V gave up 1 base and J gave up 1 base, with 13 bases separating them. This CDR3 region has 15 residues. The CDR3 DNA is TGCAGTGCTAGAGCCGGCGGAGGGGGCCAAGAGACCCAGTACTTC. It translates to CSARAGGGGQETQYF.

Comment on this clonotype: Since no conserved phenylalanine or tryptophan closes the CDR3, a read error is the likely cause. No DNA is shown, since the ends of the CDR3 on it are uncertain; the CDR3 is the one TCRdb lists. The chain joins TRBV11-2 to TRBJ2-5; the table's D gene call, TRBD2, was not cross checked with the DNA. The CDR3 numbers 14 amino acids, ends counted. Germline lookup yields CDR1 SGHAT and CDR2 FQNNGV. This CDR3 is CASSKAVGERTQYL.

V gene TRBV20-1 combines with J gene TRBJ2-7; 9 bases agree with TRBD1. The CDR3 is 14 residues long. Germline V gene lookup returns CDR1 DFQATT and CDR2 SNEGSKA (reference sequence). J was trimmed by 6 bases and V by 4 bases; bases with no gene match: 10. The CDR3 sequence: CSAIPQGARCEQYF. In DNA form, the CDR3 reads TGCAGTGCTATCCCACAGGGGGCGCGATGCGAGCAGTACTTC.

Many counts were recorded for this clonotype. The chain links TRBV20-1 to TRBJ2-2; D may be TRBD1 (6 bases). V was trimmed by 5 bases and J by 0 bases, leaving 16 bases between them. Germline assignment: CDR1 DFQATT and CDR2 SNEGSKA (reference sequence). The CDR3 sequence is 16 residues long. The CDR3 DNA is TGCAGTGCTTCGGGTATAAGGGGGACGAACACCGGGGAGCTGTTTTTT. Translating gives CSASGIRGTNTGELFF.

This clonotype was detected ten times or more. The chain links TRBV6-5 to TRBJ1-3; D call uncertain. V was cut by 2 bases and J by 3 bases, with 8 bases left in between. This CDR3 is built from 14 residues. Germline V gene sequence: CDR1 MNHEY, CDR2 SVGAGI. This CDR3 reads CASSYDNIGNTIYF. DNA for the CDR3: TGTGCCAGCAGTTACGATAACATTGGAAACACCATATATTTT.

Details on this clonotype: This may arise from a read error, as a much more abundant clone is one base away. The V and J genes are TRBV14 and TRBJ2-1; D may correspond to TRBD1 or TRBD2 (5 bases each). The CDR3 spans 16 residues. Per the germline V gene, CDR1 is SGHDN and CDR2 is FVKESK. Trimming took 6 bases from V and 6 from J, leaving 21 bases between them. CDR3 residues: CASSRGSLISFNEQFF. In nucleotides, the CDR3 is TGTGCCAGCAGTCGGGGCAGCCTGATTTCTTTCAATGAGCAGTTCTTC.

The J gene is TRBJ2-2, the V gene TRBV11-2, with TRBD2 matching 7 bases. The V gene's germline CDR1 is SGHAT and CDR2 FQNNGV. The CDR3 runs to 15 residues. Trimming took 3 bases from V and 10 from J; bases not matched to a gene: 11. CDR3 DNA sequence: TGTGCCAGCAGCTTGTGGATAGCGGGCATCGTGGAGCTGTTTTTT. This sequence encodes CASSLWIAGIVELFF.

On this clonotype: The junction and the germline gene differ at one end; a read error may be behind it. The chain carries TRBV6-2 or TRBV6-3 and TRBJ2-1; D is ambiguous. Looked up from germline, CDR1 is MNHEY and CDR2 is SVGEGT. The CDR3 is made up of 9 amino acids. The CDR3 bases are TGTGCCGCCAGCCCCCCCGTGGTCTTC. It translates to CAASPPVVF.

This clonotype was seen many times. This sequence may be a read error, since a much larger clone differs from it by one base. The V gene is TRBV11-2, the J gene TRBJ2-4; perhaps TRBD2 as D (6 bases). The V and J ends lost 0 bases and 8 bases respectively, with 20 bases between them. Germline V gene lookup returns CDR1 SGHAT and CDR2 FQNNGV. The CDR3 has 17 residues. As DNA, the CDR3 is TGTGCCAGCAGCTTAGACTGGCGGGGAGTTGGTTGGGACATTCAGTACTTC. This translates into CASSLDWRGVGWDIQYF.

DNA of the CDR3: TGTGCCAGCAGCTTAAGGGGGAGCTCCTATAATTCACCCCTCCACTTT. This sequence encodes CASSLRGSSYNSPLHF. J is TRBJ1-6 and V is TRBV7-3, with D tentatively TRBD1 (5 bases). The V gene lost 1 base and the J gene lost 0 bases, with 7 bases spanning the gap. The CDR3 is 16 amino acids. CDR1 and CDR2 (germline): SGHTA, FQGTGA.

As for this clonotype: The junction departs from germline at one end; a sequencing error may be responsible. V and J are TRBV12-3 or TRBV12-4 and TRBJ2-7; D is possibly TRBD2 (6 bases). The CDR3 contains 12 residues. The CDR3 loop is CASSLTRTNHLF. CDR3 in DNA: TGTGCCAGCAGCCTGACTAGAACGAATCACCTCTTC.

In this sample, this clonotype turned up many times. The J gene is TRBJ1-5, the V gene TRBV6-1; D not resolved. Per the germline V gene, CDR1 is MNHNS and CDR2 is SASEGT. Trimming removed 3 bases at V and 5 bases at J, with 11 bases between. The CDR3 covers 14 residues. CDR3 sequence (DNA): TGTGCCAGCAGTGAGAGGGCATTCCATCAGCCCCAGCATTTT. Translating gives CASSERAFHQPQHF.

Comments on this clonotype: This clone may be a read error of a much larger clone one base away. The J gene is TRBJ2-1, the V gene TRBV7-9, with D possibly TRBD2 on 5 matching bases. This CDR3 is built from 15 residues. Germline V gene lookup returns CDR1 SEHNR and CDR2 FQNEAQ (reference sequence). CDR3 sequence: CASSIAIVGYNEQFF. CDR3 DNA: TGTGCCAGCAGCATAGCGATCGTAGGCTACAATGAGCAGTTCTTC. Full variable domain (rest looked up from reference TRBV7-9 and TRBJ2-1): DTGVSQNPRHKITKRGQNVTFRCDPISEHNRLYWYRQTLGQGPEFLTYFQNEAQLEKSRLLSDRFSAERPKGSFSTLEIQRTEQGDSAMYLCASSIAIVGYNEQFFGPGTRLTVL.

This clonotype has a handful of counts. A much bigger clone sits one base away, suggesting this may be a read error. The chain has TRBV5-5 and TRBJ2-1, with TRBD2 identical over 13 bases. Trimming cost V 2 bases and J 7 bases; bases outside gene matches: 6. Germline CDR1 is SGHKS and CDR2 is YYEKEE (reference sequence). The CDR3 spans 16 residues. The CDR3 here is CASSFTTSGGLNEQFF. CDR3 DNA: TGTGCCAGCAGCTTCACGACTAGCGGGGGGCTTAATGAGCAGTTCTTC. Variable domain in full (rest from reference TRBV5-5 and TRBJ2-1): DAGVTQSPTHLIKTRGQQVTLRCSPISGHKSVSWYQQVLGQGPQFIFQYYEKEERGRGNFPDRFSARQFPNYSSELNVNALLLGDSALYLCASSFTTSGGLNEQFFGPGTRLTVL.

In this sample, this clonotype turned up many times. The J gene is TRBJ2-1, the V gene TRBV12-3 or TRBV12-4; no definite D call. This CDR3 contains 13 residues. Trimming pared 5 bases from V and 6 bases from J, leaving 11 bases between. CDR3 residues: CASSLTELNEQFF. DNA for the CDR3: TGTGCCAGCAGTCTTACAGAACTCAATGAGCAGTTCTTC.

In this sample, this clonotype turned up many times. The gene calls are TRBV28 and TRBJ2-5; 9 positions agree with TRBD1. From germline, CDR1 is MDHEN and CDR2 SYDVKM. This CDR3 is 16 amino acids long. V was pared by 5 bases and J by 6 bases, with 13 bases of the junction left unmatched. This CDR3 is CASSRSGTGTSKTQYF. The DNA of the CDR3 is TGTGCCAGCAGTCGCTCCGGGACAGGGACTTCTAAGACCCAGTACTTC.

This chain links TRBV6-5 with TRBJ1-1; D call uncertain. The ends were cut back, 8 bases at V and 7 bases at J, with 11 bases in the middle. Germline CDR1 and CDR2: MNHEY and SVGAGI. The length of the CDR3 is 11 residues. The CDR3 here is CASEGGYEAFF. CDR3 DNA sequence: TGTGCCAGCGAGGGTGGCTATGAAGCTTTCTTT.

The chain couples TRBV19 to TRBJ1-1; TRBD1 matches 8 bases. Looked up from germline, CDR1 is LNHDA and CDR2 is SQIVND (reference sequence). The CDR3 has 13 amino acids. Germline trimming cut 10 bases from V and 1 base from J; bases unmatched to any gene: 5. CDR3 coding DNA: TGTGCCACAGGGGGCAAGGCGAACACTGAAGCTTTCTTT. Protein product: CATGGKANTEAFF.

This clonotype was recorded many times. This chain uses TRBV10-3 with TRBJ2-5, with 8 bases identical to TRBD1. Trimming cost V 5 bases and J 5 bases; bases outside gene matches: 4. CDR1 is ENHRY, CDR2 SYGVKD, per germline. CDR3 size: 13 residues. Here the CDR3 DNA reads TGTGCCATCAGTACAGGGGGTCGGGAGACCCAGTACTTC. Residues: CAISTGGRETQYF.

The DNA of the CDR3 is TGTGCCAGCAGCTTATTAAGGGGTAGTACCGGGGAACCGTTTTTT. The encoded protein is CASSLLRGSTGEPFF. The rearrangement uses TRBV11-2 and TRBJ2-2, with D perhaps TRBD1 or TRBD2 (5 bases each). V shed 2 bases and J shed 16 bases, with 23 bases lying between them. Looked up from germline, CDR1 is SGHAT and CDR2 is FQNNGV. The CDR3 totals 15 residues.

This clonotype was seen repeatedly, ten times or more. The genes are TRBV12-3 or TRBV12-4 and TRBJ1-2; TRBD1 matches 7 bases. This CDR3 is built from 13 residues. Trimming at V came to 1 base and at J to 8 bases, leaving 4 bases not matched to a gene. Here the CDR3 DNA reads TGTGCCAGCAGTTTAGAGGCAGGGGGAGGCTACACCTTC. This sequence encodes CASSLEAGGGYTF.